This T cell receptor (beta chain) was documented in a study of CD8 T cells in ankylosing spondylitis. This clonotype was seen many times. Its specificity is unknown. CDR1 is MGHRA and CDR2 is YSYEKL in the germline V gene. With V trimmed by 3 bases and J by 4 bases, 4 bases remained unmatched. The CDR3 loop spans 14 amino acids. TCRdb used MiXCR to reprocess the 5' RACE reads, holding one entry per CDR3 protein. The table shows 650,000 to 800,000 distinct CDR3 sequences, with 15% to 20% occurring only once. Points from the study as a whole: Both synovial fluid and blood in reactive arthritis had previously been reported to carry some motif variants. Characteristic, it appeared, of ankylosing spondylitis blood was a TCR beta motif of several highly homologous variants. Reported data indicate significant enrichment of disease-linked clones within matched ankylosing spondylitis synovial fluid.

The J gene is TRBJ2-7, the V gene TRBV4-1; 9 bases align to TRBD1. The receptor comes from a male donor with ankylosing spondylitis. The source material was blood, either unsorted or a sorted T cell fraction (not recorded which). The CDR3 DNA is TGCGCCAGCAGCCACCCGGGACAGGGATACGAGCAGTACTTC. Translating gives CASSHPGQGYEQYF.